This T cell receptor (beta chain) was captured by sequencing in a study of cytomegalovirus exposure and HLA in healthy donors. Profiling relied on immunoSEQ multiplex PCR, and the TCRdb table lists in-frame clones only, not all of them. The data contain 140,000 or so clones, 75% to 90% of them singletons. Germline lookup yields CDR1 SGHNT and CDR2 YYREEE (reference sequence). The CDR3 consists of 16 residues. Trimming removed 4 bases from V and 5 bases from J; junction bases left unmatched: 5. The receptor's source is a woman between 25 and 40 years old in good health and CMV-seropositive. This chain uses TRBV5-4 with TRBJ2-3, with 15 bases matching TRBD2. The sequenced material came from PBMCs. CDR3 sequence reads: CASSVGLAGGGDTQYF. The CDR3, as DNA: TGTGCCAGCAGCGTCGGACTAGCGGGAGGGGGAGATACGCAGTATTTT.